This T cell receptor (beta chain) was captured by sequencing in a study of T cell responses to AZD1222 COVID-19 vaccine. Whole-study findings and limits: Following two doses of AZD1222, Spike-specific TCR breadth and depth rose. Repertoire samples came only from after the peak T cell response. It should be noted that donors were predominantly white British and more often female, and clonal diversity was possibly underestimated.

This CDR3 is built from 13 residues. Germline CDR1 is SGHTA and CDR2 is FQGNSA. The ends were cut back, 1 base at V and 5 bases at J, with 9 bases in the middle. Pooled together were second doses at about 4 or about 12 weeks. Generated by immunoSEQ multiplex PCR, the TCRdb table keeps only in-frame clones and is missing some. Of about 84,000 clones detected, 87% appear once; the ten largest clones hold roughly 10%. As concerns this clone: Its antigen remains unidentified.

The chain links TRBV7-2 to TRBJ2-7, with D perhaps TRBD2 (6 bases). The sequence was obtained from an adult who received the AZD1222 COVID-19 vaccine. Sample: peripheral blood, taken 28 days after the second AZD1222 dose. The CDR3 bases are TGTGCCAGCAGCTTAGGGGAGGCCCACGAGCAGTACTTC. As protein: CASSLGEAHEQYF. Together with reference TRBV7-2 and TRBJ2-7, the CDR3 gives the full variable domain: GAGVSQSPSNKVTEKGKDVELRCDPISGHTALYWYRQSLGQGLEFLIYFQGNSAPDKSGLPSDRFSAERTGGSVSTLTIQRTQQEDSAVYLCASSLGEAHEQYFGPGTRLTVT.